This TCR beta chain stems from a study of shared clonotypes between healthy human individuals. Naive CD8 cells comprised CD45RO-negative, CCR7-positively selected cells, excluding terminally differentiated effector memory CD45RA+ cells. Each of the donors was a healthy adult who was HIV-negative and had not had a recent acute infection or vaccination. On sorted subsets, replicate PCRs used 150 to 250 ng DNA, or 27,000 or so T cell genomes. Profiled with immunoSEQ multiplex PCR; TCRdb holds only in-frame clones, not every one. The table shows about 2 million clones, with less than 95% occurring only once. General study results and limits: Few donors restricted represented genetic and exposure-history diversity.

Worth noting for this clone: Its antigen is as yet unknown.

Trimming left V 6 bases short and J 0 bases short, with 21 bases between. The V gene's germline CDR1 is SEHNR and CDR2 FQNEAQ (reference sequence). The CDR3 length is 17 residues. The chain recombines TRBV7-9 with TRBJ2-7, with no clear D. The sequencing sample was made of naive CD8+ T cells sorted from blood. This clonotype was sampled from a man between 18 and 29 years old in good health. CDR3 DNA sequence: TGTGCCAGCAGTTACCCCTTGGGCAGTTCTAGCTCCTACGAGCAGTACTTC. It is translated as CASSYPLGSSSSYEQYF.